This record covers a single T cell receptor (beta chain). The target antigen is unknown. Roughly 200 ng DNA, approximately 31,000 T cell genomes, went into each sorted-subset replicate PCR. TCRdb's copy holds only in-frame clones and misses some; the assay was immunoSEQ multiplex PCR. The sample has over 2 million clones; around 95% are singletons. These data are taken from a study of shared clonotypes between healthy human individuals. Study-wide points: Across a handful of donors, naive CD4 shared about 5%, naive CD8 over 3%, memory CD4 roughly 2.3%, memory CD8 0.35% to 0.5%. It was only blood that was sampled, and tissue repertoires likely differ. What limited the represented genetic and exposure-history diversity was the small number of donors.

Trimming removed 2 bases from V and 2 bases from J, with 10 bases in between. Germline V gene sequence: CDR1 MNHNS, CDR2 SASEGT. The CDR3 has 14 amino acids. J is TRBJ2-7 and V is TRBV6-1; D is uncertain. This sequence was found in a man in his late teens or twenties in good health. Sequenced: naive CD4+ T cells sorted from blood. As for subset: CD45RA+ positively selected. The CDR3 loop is CASSESPGAYEQYF. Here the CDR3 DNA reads TGTGCCAGCAGTGAAAGTCCCGGCGCCTACGAGCAGTACTTC.